One T cell receptor beta chain is described in this entry. As yet, its antigen is unknown. This entry is derived from a study of CXCR3-negative and CXCR3-positive naive CD8 T cells. Findings and limits, study-wide: Memory cells diverged, while naive CXCR3-positive and CXCR3-negative cells had similar TRBV-TRBJ usage.

It was by 5' RACE with UMI labels that the TRB cDNA libraries were prepared. TCRdb re-called the 5' RACE reads; every CDR3 protein appears as one record, without DNA. This sample's clone table lists just over 60,000 distinct CDR3 sequences. Germline V lookup: CDR1 DFQATT, CDR2 SNEGSKA (reference sequence). The CDR3 runs 13 residues. The receptor was isolated from a human donor in good health. Some clones in this sample may be carry-over from other donors' samples. Sequencing input: naive CXCR3- CD8+ T cells from blood. The subset is: CD45RO-CCR7+CD27+CD95- naive CD8+ T cells lacking CXCR3 (TNR3-). The gene calls are TRBV20-1 and TRBJ2-1; the D call from TCRdb, TRBD1, cannot be confirmed without DNA. CDR3 protein: CSSREPSYNEQFF.